The T cell receptor beta chain described here comes from a study of CD8 T cells in ankylosing spondylitis. Notes on the study in general: Within ankylosing spondylitis blood, a TCR beta motif made up of several highly homologous variants appeared to be characteristic.

The CDR3 is 13 residues long. With 2 bases removed from V and 1 base from J, the gap between germline ends came to 8 bases. Germline V gene lookup returns CDR1 GTSNPN and CDR2 SVGIG (reference sequence). TCRdb redid the calling of the 5' RACE reads with MiXCR, one entry per CDR3 protein. Of hundreds of thousands of distinct CDR3 sequences listed, 12% were seen once; the top ten hold about 0.49%. To note about this clonotype: The antigen is not known.

The sample comprised blood, either unsorted or a sorted T cell fraction (not recorded which). The chain links TRBV30 to TRBJ1-1; a weak D match, TRBD1 (5 bases). The receptor comes from a male donor with ankylosing spondylitis. The DNA of the CDR3 is TGTGCCTGGAGTCGACAGCCGAACACTGAAGCTTTCTTT. Residues: CAWSRQPNTEAFF.